The clone carrying this T cell receptor beta chain has just a few counts. Its antigen is as yet unknown. Four subsets defined by CD45RA and CD27 were sorted after CD3, CD4, CD8 and live/dead staining. Sorting gates: effector memory CD45RA-CD27-, EMRA CD45RA+CD27-. The CDR3 has 14 amino acids. Deletions cut 0 bases from V and 2 bases from J, with 8 bases between. Looked up from germline, CDR1 is SEHNR and CDR2 is FQNEAQ (reference sequence). The beta constant-region primer was an equimolar mix of two oligonucleotides covering TRBC1 and TRBC2. The ligated cDNA underwent four PCR rounds using SP2 and nested alpha and beta constant-region primers. MiXCR was run by TCRdb on the UMI-ligation and nested PCR reads, yielding one entry per CDR3 protein. The sample includes fewer than 40,000 distinct CDR3 sequences, 10% to 15% of them seen just once. The data were taken from a study of naive and memory T cell subsets. Study findings and constraints: Diversity fell and Gini index rose from naive through CM, EM, EMRA.

Sequencing was performed on effector memory CD4+ T cells from blood. Subset reported: effector memory, CD45RA- CD27-. This chain uses TRBV7-9 with TRBJ2-7; possibly TRBD2 for D (6 bases). This sequence was found in a human donor in good health. The CDR3 DNA sequence: TGTGCCAGCAGCTTAGCGGGGGGTACCTACGAGCAGTACTTC. Amino acid sequence: CASSLAGGTYEQYF.